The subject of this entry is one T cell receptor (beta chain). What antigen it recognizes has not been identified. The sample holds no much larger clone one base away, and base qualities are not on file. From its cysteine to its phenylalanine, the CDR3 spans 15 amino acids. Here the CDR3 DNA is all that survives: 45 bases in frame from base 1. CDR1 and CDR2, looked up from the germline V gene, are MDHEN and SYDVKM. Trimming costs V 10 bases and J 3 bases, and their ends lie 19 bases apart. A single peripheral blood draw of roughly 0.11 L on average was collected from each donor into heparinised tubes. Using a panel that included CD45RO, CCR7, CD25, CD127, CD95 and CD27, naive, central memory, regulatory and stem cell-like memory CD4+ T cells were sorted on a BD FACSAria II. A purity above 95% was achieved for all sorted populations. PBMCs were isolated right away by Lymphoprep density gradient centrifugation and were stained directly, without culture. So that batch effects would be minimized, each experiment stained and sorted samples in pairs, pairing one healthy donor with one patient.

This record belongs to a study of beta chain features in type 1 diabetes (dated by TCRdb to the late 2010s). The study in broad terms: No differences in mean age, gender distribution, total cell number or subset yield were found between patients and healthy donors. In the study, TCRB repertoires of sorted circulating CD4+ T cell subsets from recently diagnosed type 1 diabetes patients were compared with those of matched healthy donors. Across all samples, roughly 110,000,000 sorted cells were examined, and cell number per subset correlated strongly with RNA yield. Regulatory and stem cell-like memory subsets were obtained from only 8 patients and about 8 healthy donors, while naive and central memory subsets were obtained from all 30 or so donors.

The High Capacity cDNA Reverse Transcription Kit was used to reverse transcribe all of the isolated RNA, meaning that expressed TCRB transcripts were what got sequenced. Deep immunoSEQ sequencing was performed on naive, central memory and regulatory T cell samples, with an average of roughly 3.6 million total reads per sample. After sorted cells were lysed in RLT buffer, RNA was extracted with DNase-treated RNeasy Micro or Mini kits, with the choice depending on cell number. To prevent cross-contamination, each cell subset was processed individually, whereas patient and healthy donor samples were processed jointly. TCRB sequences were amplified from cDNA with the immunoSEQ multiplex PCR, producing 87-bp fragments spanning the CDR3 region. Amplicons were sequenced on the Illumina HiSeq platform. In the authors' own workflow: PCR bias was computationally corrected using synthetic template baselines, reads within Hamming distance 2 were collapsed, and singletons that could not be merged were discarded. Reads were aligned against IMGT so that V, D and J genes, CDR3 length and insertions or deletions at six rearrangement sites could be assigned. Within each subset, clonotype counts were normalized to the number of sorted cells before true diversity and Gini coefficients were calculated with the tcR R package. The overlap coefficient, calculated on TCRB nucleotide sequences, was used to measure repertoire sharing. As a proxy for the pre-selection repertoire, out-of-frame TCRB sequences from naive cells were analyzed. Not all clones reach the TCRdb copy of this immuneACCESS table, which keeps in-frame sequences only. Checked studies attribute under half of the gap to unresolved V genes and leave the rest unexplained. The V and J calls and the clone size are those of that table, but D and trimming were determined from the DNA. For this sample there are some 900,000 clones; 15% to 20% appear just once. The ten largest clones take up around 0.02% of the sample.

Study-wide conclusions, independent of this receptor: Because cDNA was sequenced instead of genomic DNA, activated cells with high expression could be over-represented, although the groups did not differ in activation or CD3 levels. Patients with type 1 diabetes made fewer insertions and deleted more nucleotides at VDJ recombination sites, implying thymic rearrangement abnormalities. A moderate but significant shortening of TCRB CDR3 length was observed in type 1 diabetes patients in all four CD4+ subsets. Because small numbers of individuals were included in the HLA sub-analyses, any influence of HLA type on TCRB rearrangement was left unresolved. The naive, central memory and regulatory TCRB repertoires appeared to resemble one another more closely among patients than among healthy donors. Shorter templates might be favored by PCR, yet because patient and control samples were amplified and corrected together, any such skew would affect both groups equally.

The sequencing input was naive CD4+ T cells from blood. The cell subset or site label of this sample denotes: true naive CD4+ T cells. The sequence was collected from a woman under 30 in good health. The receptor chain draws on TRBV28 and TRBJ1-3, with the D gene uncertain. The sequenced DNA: TGTGCCACCGACTCAGTCGCAGCGGGTGGAAACACCATATATTTT. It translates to CATDSVAAGGNTIYF.